The 6 T cell receptor beta chains listed next were all sequenced from one sample in a study of T cell responses to AZD1222 COVID-19 vaccine. Data came from immunoSEQ multiplex PCR; TCRdb stores just in-frame clones and leaves some out. The repertoire table contains over 120,000 clones. Material: peripheral blood. All receptors come from an adult in good health.

The V call is TRBV11-2, the J call TRBJ1-4; weak D call: TRBD1 (5 bases). V lost 5 bases to trimming and J lost 5 bases, with 9 bases between them. CDR1 and CDR2 from the germline V gene are SGHAT and FQNNGV. The CDR3 has 13 residues. In nucleotides, the CDR3 is TGTGCCAGCAGCGTCCGGGACAATGAAAAACTGTTTTTT. This gives the protein CASSVRDNEKLFF.

The chain carries TRBV5-1 and TRBJ2-7; TRBD2 aligns across 10 bases. The CDR3 is 14 amino acids. Trimming at V came to 3 bases and at J to 1 base, leaving 1 base not matched to a gene. CDR1 is SGHRS, CDR2 YFSETQ, per germline. The CDR3 here is CASSSTSGSYEQYF. The CDR3 coding sequence is TGCGCCAGCAGCTCGACTAGCGGGTCCTACGAGCAGTACTTC. Together with reference TRBV5-1 and TRBJ2-7, the CDR3 gives the full variable domain: KAGVTQTPRYLIKTRGQQVTLSCSPISGHRSVSWYQQTPGQGLQFLFEYFSETQRNKGNFPGRFSGRQFSNSRSEMNVSTLELGDSALYLCASSSTSGSYEQYFGPGTRLTVT.

The chain links TRBV6-5 to TRBJ1-6, with TRBD1 as a possible D gene (5 bases). The V gene's germline CDR1 is MNHEY and CDR2 SVGAGI. The CDR3 consists of 15 residues. Deletions cut 2 bases from V and 10 bases from J, with 15 bases between. The CDR3 sequence: CASSYVDSRLSPLHF. CDR3 bases: TGTGCCAGCAGTTACGTAGACAGCCGCCTCTCACCCCTCCACTTT.

The chain recombines TRBV28 with TRBJ1-2, with D hard to call. The V gene's germline CDR1 is MDHEN and CDR2 SYDVKM. This CDR3 has 11 residues. V was pared by 2 bases and J by 3 bases, with 1 base between. The CDR3 DNA reads TGTGCCAGCAGTTTAGACTATGGCTACACCTTC. Residues: CASSLDYGYTF.

This rearrangement joins TRBV27 to TRBJ1-2; 9 bases fit TRBD1. The CDR3 has 15 amino acids. Germline V gene sequence: CDR1 MNHEY, CDR2 SMNVEV (reference sequence). The V and J ends lost 3 bases and 7 bases, in that order; junction bases with no gene match: 9. CDR3: CASSFRDRDGSGYTF. The CDR3, as DNA: TGTGCCAGCAGTTTCCGGGACAGGGACGGGTCTGGCTACACCTTC.

V usage is TRBV9 and J usage is TRBJ2-2; TRBD2 aligns across 11 bases. There are 18 residues in the CDR3. The germline V gene encodes CDR1 SGDLS and CDR2 YYNGEE. V trimming: 0 bases; J trimming: 0 bases; junction bases outside the gene matches: 4. CDR3 protein: CASSVGLGLAANTGELFF. The DNA for the CDR3 is TGTGCCAGCAGCGTAGGCCTGGGACTAGCGGCGAACACCGGGGAGCTGTTTTTT. Full variable domain (missing parts from reference TRBV9 and TRBJ2-2): DSGVTQTPKHLITATGQRVTLRCSPRSGDLSVYWYQQSLDQGLQFLIQYYNGEERAKGNILERFSAQQFPDLHSELNLSSLELGDSALYFCASSVGLGLAANTGELFFGEGSRLTVL.